A single sample is the source of the 26 T cell receptor beta chains below, sequenced in a study of T cell responses to AZD1222 COVID-19 vaccine. This table comes from immunoSEQ multiplex PCR, and its TCRdb copy is limited to in-frame clones, with some not included. There are 110,000 or so clones in the sample; about nine tenths occur only once, and around 6% lies in the top ten. Sequencing used peripheral blood, obtained 28 days after the second AZD1222 dose. Every receptor here comes from an adult who received the AZD1222 COVID-19 vaccine.

The rearrangement uses TRBV19 and TRBJ1-2; the D is unclear. The germline V and J ends were trimmed by 5 bases and 2 bases, with 9 bases remaining between them. CDR1 LNHDA and CDR2 SQIVND come from the germline V gene (reference sequence). This CDR3 region has 13 residues. This chain's CDR3 is CASSHTANYGYTF. The CDR3 bases are TGTGCCAGTAGTCATACGGCGAACTATGGCTACACCTTC.

The rearrangement uses TRBV3-1 (or the pseudogene TRBV3-2) and TRBJ1-4; 9 positions match TRBD1. CDR1 and CDR2 (germline): LGHDT, YNNKEL (reference sequence). Unmatched junction bases numbered 13, after V lost 4 bases and J lost 4 bases. CDR3 size: 18 residues. CDR3 nucleotides: TGTGCCAGCAGCCCGAAAGGCGGACAGGGGACTTATAATGAAAAACTGTTTTTT. Protein product: CASSPKGGQGTYNEKLFF.

The CDR3 DNA reads as TGCGCCAGCAGCATACAGGGGTTAGCGAACACTGAAGCTTTCTTT. As protein: CASSIQGLANTEAFF. This sequence joins TRBV5-1 and TRBJ1-1, with 7 nucleotides matching TRBD1. J gave up 1 base and V 4 bases, and 7 bases lay outside the gene matches. This CDR3 is built from 15 residues. Germline V CDR1 and CDR2: SGHRS, YFSETQ.

The chain combines TRBV24-1 with TRBJ2-2, with D uncertain. Germline CDR1 reads KGHDR; CDR2 reads SFDVKD. The germline V and J ends were trimmed by 4 bases and 6 bases, with 11 bases remaining between them. This CDR3 contains 14 residues. The DNA for the CDR3 is TGTGCCACCAGTGAGGAACGGATGGCCGGGGAGCTGTTTTTT. This codes for CATSEERMAGELFF.

J is TRBJ2-1 and V is TRBV6-5; D is undetermined. Germline assignment: CDR1 MNHEY and CDR2 SVGAGI. The ends were cut back, 2 bases at V and 0 bases at J, with 8 bases in the middle. This CDR3 has 15 amino acids. CDR3 residues: CASSYGATSYNEQFF. For the CDR3, the DNA is TGTGCCAGCAGTTACGGTGCGACCTCCTACAATGAGCAGTTCTTC.

The chain joins TRBV11-2 to TRBJ2-1, with D hard to call. In germline, CDR1 is SGHAT, CDR2 FQNNGV. Trimming took off 4 bases at V and 6 bases at J, with 7 bases between the two ends. The CDR3 totals 12 residues. CDR3 sequence reads: CASSSSRNEQFF. CDR3 in DNA: TGTGCCAGCAGCTCCAGCCGCAATGAGCAGTTCTTC.

V is TRBV10-3 and J is TRBJ1-1; 9 nucleotides line up with TRBD1. The CDR3 spans 13 residues. Unmatched junction bases numbered 5, after V lost 8 bases and J lost 4 bases. Germline V gene data show CDR1 as ENHRY and CDR2 as SYGVKD. As DNA, the CDR3 is TGTGCCATCGGAACGACAGGGGGCACTGAAGCTTTCTTT. Translation: CAIGTTGGTEAFF.

The chain couples TRBV2 to TRBJ2-3; TRBD1 might be the D (6 bases). The CDR3 loop spans 15 amino acids. V was pared by 8 bases and J by 2 bases, with 17 bases between. Germline lookup yields CDR1 SNHLY and CDR2 FYNNEI. CDR3 bases: TGTGCCAGCGGGGACGTAGGGGGTTACACAGATACGCAGTATTTT. It encodes CASGDVGGYTDTQYF.

The rearrangement uses TRBV18 and TRBJ2-3; D remains unclear. Trimming removed 0 bases from V and 3 bases from J, with 10 bases in between. CDR3 size: 15 residues. Germline CDR1 is KGHSH and CDR2 is LQKENI. The CDR3 region is CASSPPALGTDTQYF. CDR3 coding DNA: TGTGCCAGCTCACCACCAGCCCTGGGGACAGATACGCAGTATTTT.

The chain joins TRBV28 to TRBJ2-2, with D possibly matching TRBD2 (5 bases). The CDR3 sequence is 13 residues long. Trimming removed 7 bases at V and 3 bases at J, with 9 bases between. CDR1 is MDHEN and CDR2 is SYDVKM in the germline V gene. The CDR3 bases are TGTGCCAGCATGAGCGGATACACCGGGGAGCTGTTTTTT. It codes for CASMSGYTGELFF.

The CDR3: CASSGTPGGPTSEAFF. The CDR3 DNA sequence: TGTGCCAGCAGCGGAACCCCCGGTGGGCCAACGAGTGAAGCTTTCTTT. The genes are TRBV9 and TRBJ1-1; no firm D call. The V end was cut by 3 bases, the J end by 7 bases, with 22 bases between. Germline V gene data show CDR1 as SGDLS and CDR2 as YYNGEE. The CDR3 covers 16 residues.

The chain employs TRBV27 and TRBJ1-6, with 7 bases aligning to TRBD1. The CDR3 contains 13 residues. V lost 6 bases to trimming and J lost 7 bases; unmatched junction nucleotides: 3. Looked up from germline, CDR1 is MNHEY and CDR2 is SMNVEV (reference sequence). DNA for the CDR3: TGTGCCAGCAGATGGGGACAGAATTCACCCCTCCACTTT. Its protein product is CASRWGQNSPLHF.

V usage is TRBV5-1 and J usage is TRBJ2-2; no clear D. The germline V gene has CDR1 SGHRS and CDR2 YFSETQ. V gave up 4 bases and J gave up 4 bases, with 11 bases separating them. This CDR3 is built from 14 residues. The CDR3 coding sequence is TGCGCCAGCAGCAATACCATTAGCACCGGGGAGCTGTTTTTT. Amino acid sequence: CASSNTISTGELFF.

The chain links TRBV2 to TRBJ2-4; D gene uncertain. The CDR3 runs 17 residues. Trimming took off 3 bases at V and 3 bases at J, with 18 bases between the two ends. The germline gives CDR1 SNHLY, CDR2 FYNNEI. The CDR3: CASSDLESGYGKNIQYF. CDR3 in DNA: TGTGCCAGCAGTGATTTGGAGTCTGGGTATGGCAAAAACATTCAGTACTTC.

The J gene is TRBJ2-7, the V gene TRBV11-3; 8 positions agree with TRBD1. V was clipped by 1 base and J by 4 bases; unmatched bases: 6. In germline, CDR1 is SGHNT, CDR2 YENEEA. The CDR3 totals 15 residues. This chain's CDR3 is CASSLVSGGAYEQYF. The CDR3, as DNA: TGTGCCAGCAGCTTAGTCTCAGGGGGCGCTTACGAGCAGTACTTC.

In its sample, this clone was seen once. V is TRBV3-1 (or the pseudogene TRBV3-2) and J is TRBJ1-3; D is undetermined. Germline V gene lookup returns CDR1 LGHDT and CDR2 YNNKEL (reference sequence). V lost 3 bases, J lost 4 bases, and 7 bases lay in between. The CDR3 has 13 amino acids. The CDR3 sequence is CASSQGGGNTIYF. The CDR3 DNA is TGTGCCAGCAGCCAGGGCGGGGGAAACACCATATATTTT.

The chain employs TRBV28 and TRBJ2-1; D possibly corresponds to TRBD2 (7 bases). The CDR3 runs 14 residues. V was cut by 5 bases and J by 5 bases, with 13 bases left in between. Germline CDR1 and CDR2: MDHEN and SYDVKM. CDR3 DNA sequence: TGTGCCAGCAGTGGCGGGGGCGTAAACAATGAGCAGTTCTTC. Protein: CASSGGGVNNEQFF.

The gene calls are TRBV7-9 and TRBJ1-2, with 11 positions matching TRBD1. The CDR3 totals 17 residues. Germline lookup yields CDR1 SEHNR and CDR2 FQNEAQ (reference sequence). V shed 1 base and J 0 bases; nucleotides not matched to a gene: 4. CDR3 nucleotide sequence: TGTGCCAGCAGCTTAGGGACAGGGGGCCCCACTAACTATGGCTACACCTTC. This codes for CASSLGTGGPTNYGYTF.

The chain joins TRBV5-6 to TRBJ1-2, with 8 bases aligning to TRBD1. Germline loops: CDR1 SGHDT, CDR2 YYEEEE. J lost 1 base, V lost 0 bases, and 5 bases had no gene match. The CDR3 is 16 amino acids. CDR3 region: CASSLGGQGNNYGYTF. For the CDR3, the DNA is TGTGCCAGCAGCTTGGGCGGACAGGGAAATAACTATGGCTACACCTTC.

The rearrangement uses TRBV2 and TRBJ1-3; D gene unclear. Deletions cut 4 bases from V and 4 bases from J, with 8 bases between. CDR3 length: 13 residues. In germline, CDR1 is SNHLY, CDR2 FYNNEI. The CDR3 protein is CASSADGGNTIYF. The CDR3 DNA reads TGTGCCAGCAGTGCGGACGGGGGAAACACCATATATTTT.

The rearrangement uses TRBV10-1 and TRBJ2-1, with D possibly being TRBD2 (6 bases). From germline, CDR1 is WNHNN and CDR2 SYGVQD (reference sequence). Trimming cost V 10 bases and J 7 bases, with 29 bases left between them. The CDR3 is made up of 17 amino acids. CDR3 protein: CATLKIPRDRGANEQFF. CDR3 bases: TGCGCCACACTAAAGATCCCCCGGGACCGCGGGGCGAATGAGCAGTTCTTC.

This rearrangement joins TRBV6-5 to TRBJ1-5, with D possibly TRBD1 on 6 matching bases. Trimming removed 9 bases at V and 4 bases at J, with 19 bases between. The CDR3 totals 15 residues. Per germline, CDR1 MNHEY and CDR2 SVGAGI. The CDR3 loop is CASGLLGHLNQPQHF. The CDR3 DNA follows: TGTGCCAGTGGGTTACTGGGACACCTAAATCAGCCCCAGCATTTT.

The rearrangement uses TRBV7-9 and TRBJ1-2; D is perhaps TRBD1 (5 bases). Trimming took 3 bases from V and 8 from J, leaving 16 bases between them. From germline, CDR1 is SEHNR and CDR2 FQNEAQ (reference sequence). This CDR3 region has 14 residues. CDR3: CASSLDNHSHGYTF. The CDR3 nucleotides read TGTGCCAGCAGCTTGGACAATCACAGTCACGGCTACACCTTC.

V gene TRBV27 combines with J gene TRBJ1-4; possibly TRBD1 for D (5 bases). From germline, CDR1 is MNHEY and CDR2 SMNVEV (reference sequence). Trimming took 1 base from V and 5 from J, leaving 14 bases between them. This CDR3 contains 16 residues. The CDR3: CASSLYWTRRNEKLFF. The DNA for the CDR3 is TGTGCCAGCAGTTTATATTGGACACGGAGAAATGAAAAACTGTTTTTT.

V and J are TRBV5-1 and TRBJ2-5, with D possibly TRBD2 on 6 matching bases. Germline CDR1 is SGHRS and CDR2 is YFSETQ. The germline V and J ends were trimmed by 3 bases and 5 bases, with 17 bases remaining between them. The CDR3 extends over 15 amino acids. The CDR3 DNA follows: TGCGCCAGCAGCTCCCAGGTGGGCGGGGAGGAGACCCAGTACTTC. Protein: CASSSQVGGEETQYF.

This chain links TRBV7-8 with TRBJ1-6; no clear D. CDR1 is SGHVS, CDR2 FQNEAQ, per germline. The CDR3 has 14 amino acids. Trimming took 5 bases from V and 2 from J, leaving 7 bases between them. CDR3 protein: CASSITAYNSPLHF. The CDR3 nucleotides are TGTGCCAGCAGCATTACAGCCTATAATTCACCCCTCCACTTT.